The 27 T cell receptor beta chains presented below share a single source sample, sequenced in a study of blood T cell repertoires in COVID-19. Assay: immunoSEQ multiplex PCR; the TCRdb copy retains only in-frame clones and omits some. The sample lists under 70,000 clones; 75% to 95% were seen once. Sequencing was performed on peripheral blood. The receptor source for this set is a man of 80 years or more with acute or convalescent COVID-19.

V usage is TRBV7-9 and J usage is TRBJ2-1; 9 positions agree with TRBD1. V dropped 1 base and J dropped 8; count of bases not matched to a gene: 9. Germline V gives CDR1 SEHNR, CDR2 FQNEAQ (reference sequence). The CDR3 runs to 16 residues. The CDR3 protein is CASSLVKTGGTYEQFF. The CDR3 nucleotides are TGTGCCAGCAGCTTAGTAAAGACAGGGGGAACGTATGAGCAGTTCTTC.

The genes are TRBV10-3 and TRBJ2-5; tentatively, D is TRBD2 (5 bases). V was shortened by 2 bases and J by 2 bases, with 15 bases between the two germline ends. The CDR3 is 16 residues long. Germline CDR1 reads ENHRY; CDR2 reads SYGVKD. DNA of the CDR3: TGTGCCATCAGTGAGCCTATGGGAGCAGGACAAGAGACCCAGTACTTC. The encoded protein is CAISEPMGAGQETQYF.

The chain recombines TRBV19 with TRBJ1-2, with TRBD1 identical over 7 bases. Germline assignment: CDR1 LNHDA and CDR2 SQIVND (reference sequence). The CDR3 spans 14 residues. V was clipped by 8 bases and J by 2 bases; unmatched bases: 8. CDR3 residues: CASGRGQINYGYTF. In DNA form, the CDR3 reads TGTGCCAGTGGTCGGGGACAGATAAACTATGGCTACACCTTC. Full variable domain (rest looked up from reference TRBV19 and TRBJ1-2): DGGITQSPKYLFRKEGQNVTLSCEQNLNHDAMYWYRQDPGQGLRLIYYSQIVNDFQKGDIAEGYSVSREKKESFPLTVTSAQKNPTAFYLCASGRGQINYGYTFGSGTRLTVV.

This clone has a handful of counts. The chain links TRBV6-5 to TRBJ1-2, with TRBD1 matching over 8 bases. The CDR3 contains 15 residues. Germline CDR1 reads MNHEY; CDR2 reads SVGAGI. V was clipped by 6 bases and J by 6 bases; unmatched bases: 12. Written as DNA, the CDR3 is TGTGCCAGCAGCCCCGGACAGGGATCCTCCCATGGCTACACCTTC. Encoded protein: CASSPGQGSSHGYTF.

This chain links TRBV19 with TRBJ2-5; 8 nucleotides match TRBD2. Losses at the gene ends were 9 bases for V and 1 base for J; bases not matched to a gene: 10. This CDR3 is built from 15 residues. Germline-derived CDR1 and CDR2 are LNHDA and SQIVND (reference sequence). CDR3 amino acids: CASRTSRGGQETQYF. The CDR3 DNA reads as TGTGCCAGCAGGACTAGCAGGGGTGGCCAAGAGACCCAGTACTTC.

The chain is built from TRBV30 and TRBJ2-1; no definite D call. Deletions cut 4 bases from V and 0 bases from J, with 7 bases between. CDR1 GTSNPN and CDR2 SVGIG come from the germline V gene (reference sequence). The CDR3 sequence is 13 residues long. This CDR3 is CAWKWSSYNEQFF. CDR3 nucleotide sequence: TGTGCCTGGAAGTGGAGCTCCTACAATGAGCAGTTCTTC.

The chain carries TRBV24-1 and TRBJ2-3, with D maybe TRBD1 (6 bases). V dropped 1 base and J dropped 5 bases, with 12 bases sitting between them. The germline gives CDR1 KGHDR, CDR2 SFDVKD. There are 15 residues in the CDR3. The CDR3 DNA reads TGTGCCACCAGTGATTTCAACAGGGAAAGAGATACGCAGTATTTT. This gives the protein CATSDFNRERDTQYF.

This clone was seen only a few times. V is TRBV5-6 and J is TRBJ2-3; TRBD1 matches at 12 bases. J was trimmed by 4 bases and V by 0 bases; bases with no gene match: 3. The CDR3 runs 16 residues. Germline V CDR1 and CDR2: SGHDT, YYEEEE. The CDR3 DNA sequence: TGTGCCAGCAGCTTGGTCGGGACAGGGGGCCCAGATACGCAGTATTTT. Protein product: CASSLVGTGGPDTQYF.

A few counts support this clone. The J gene is TRBJ1-1, the V gene TRBV6-6, with a weak D call TRBD1 (5 bases). There are 13 residues in the CDR3. Trimming shortened V by 3 bases and J by 1 base, and 6 bases separated the two germline ends. CDR1 and CDR2 from the germline V gene are MNHNY and SVGAGI (reference sequence). CDR3 region: CASSYDRNTEAFF. The CDR3 DNA reads as TGTGCCAGCAGTTATGACAGGAACACTGAAGCTTTCTTT.

The genes are TRBV6-5 and TRBJ1-1; D possibly corresponds to TRBD1 (5 bases). Looked up from germline, CDR1 is MNHEY and CDR2 is SVGAGI. Trimming removed 6 bases at V and 4 bases at J, with 9 bases between. The CDR3 has 12 amino acids. The CDR3 DNA reads as TGTGCCAGCAGATATAGGGGCACTGAAGCTTTCTTT. This gives the protein CASRYRGTEAFF.

V usage is TRBV2 and J usage is TRBJ2-1; TRBD1 matches at 9 bases. V was clipped by 2 bases and J by 6 bases; unmatched bases: 8. Germline CDR1 SNHLY, CDR2 FYNNEI. The CDR3 has 16 residues. The CDR3 nucleotides read TGTGCCAGCAGTGAAAGGGGGGGGACAGGGTTCAATGAGCAGTTCTTC. Protein product: CASSERGGTGFNEQFF.

The V call is TRBV7-2, the J call TRBJ2-1, with 8 positions matching TRBD2. Trimming at V came to 5 bases and at J to 4 bases, leaving 10 bases not matched to a gene. Germline loops: CDR1 SGHTA, CDR2 FQGNSA. This CDR3 has 16 amino acids. The CDR3 protein is CASSPNRGGRYNEQFF. The CDR3 DNA follows: TGTGCCAGCAGCCCGAACCGGGGGGGCCGATACAATGAGCAGTTCTTC.

The CDR3 loop reads CASSQVRLGAGNQPQHF. CDR3 in DNA: TGCGCCAGCAGCCAAGTCAGGTTGGGGGCGGGCAATCAGCCCCAGCATTTT. The V and J genes are TRBV4-1 and TRBJ1-5; D perhaps matches TRBD1 (6 bases). Trimming cost V 1 base and J 2 bases, with 15 bases left between them. Germline V lookup: CDR1 MGHRA, CDR2 YSYEKL. This CDR3 spans 17 amino acids.

The chain joins TRBV7-9 to TRBJ1-2; 7 bases line up with TRBD1. The CDR3 sequence is 15 residues long. Germline V CDR1 and CDR2: SEHNR, FQNEAQ (reference sequence). V dropped 7 bases and J dropped 7; count of bases not matched to a gene: 15. The DNA for the CDR3 is TGTGCCAGCACCCCCGGACAGGTCGAATCGGGTGGCTACACCTTC. It is translated as CASTPGQVESGGYTF.

The V and J genes are TRBV19 and TRBJ1-2, with 8 bases matching TRBD1. V lost 6 bases to trimming and J lost 8 bases; unmatched junction nucleotides: 5. The CDR3 extends over 12 amino acids. Looked up from germline, CDR1 is LNHDA and CDR2 is SQIVND (reference sequence). The CDR3: CASSDRGKGYTF. The CDR3 nucleotides read TGTGCCAGTAGCGACAGGGGTAAGGGCTACACCTTC.

V gene TRBV9 combines with J gene TRBJ2-5; 12 bases match TRBD2. Trimming took 2 bases from V and 10 from J; bases not matched to a gene: 12. In germline, CDR1 is SGDLS, CDR2 YYNGEE. This CDR3 is 16 amino acids long. CDR3 nucleotides: TGTGCCAGCAGCGTCCTTCCTCTAGCGGGGGGGTCGAACCAGTACTTC. It translates to CASSVLPLAGGSNQYF.

This clone was observed a single time. The V and J genes are TRBV5-4 and TRBJ2-7, with D possibly TRBD2 on 6 matching bases. The germline V gene has CDR1 SGHNT and CDR2 YYREEE (reference sequence). The CDR3 extends over 18 amino acids. The V and J ends lost 0 bases and 0 bases respectively, with 19 bases between them. CDR3 region: CASSLAPPGTLSSYEQYF. The CDR3 DNA reads TGTGCCAGCAGCTTGGCCCCCCCGGGGACTCTGAGCTCCTACGAGCAGTACTTC.

The V and J genes are TRBV19 and TRBJ1-1, with TRBD1 identical over 11 bases. CDR3 length: 15 residues. Germline V gene sequence: CDR1 LNHDA, CDR2 SQIVND (reference sequence). V gave up 7 bases and J gave up 4 bases; unmatched junction bases: 8. In DNA, the CDR3 is TGTGCCAGTACGGACAGGGGGCACGGAGGCACTGAAGCTTTCTTT. Its protein is CASTDRGHGGTEAFF.

This sequence joins TRBV19 and TRBJ2-3; 13 nucleotides line up with TRBD2. The CDR3 is made up of 18 amino acids. V shed 5 bases, J shed 6 bases, and the junction held 14 bases outside the gene matches. Per the germline V gene, CDR1 is LNHDA and CDR2 is SQIVND (reference sequence). This CDR3 reads CASSPPPGLAGRVDTQYF. In DNA, the CDR3 is TGTGCCAGTAGTCCCCCCCCGGGACTAGCGGGACGTGTGGATACGCAGTATTTT.

The rearrangement links TRBV19 to TRBJ1-4; D is ambiguous. This CDR3 is built from 12 residues. The germline V gene encodes CDR1 LNHDA and CDR2 SQIVND (reference sequence). Trimming left V 5 bases short and J 6 bases short, with 7 bases between. Here the CDR3 reads CASSGDDEKLFF. The CDR3 region has the DNA TGTGCCAGTAGTGGAGACGATGAAAAACTGTTTTTT.

The chain recombines TRBV7-9 with TRBJ2-2; 9 nucleotides align to TRBD2. The germline gives CDR1 SEHNR, CDR2 FQNEAQ (reference sequence). J was trimmed by 8 bases and V by 4 bases; bases with no gene match: 11. The CDR3 runs to 16 residues. CDR3 DNA: TGTGCCAGCAGCTACCTCGGGACTAGCAACGGAGGGGAGCTGTTTTTT. Protein product: CASSYLGTSNGGELFF.

The chain combines TRBV6-5 with TRBJ2-3; 7 bases are a match to TRBD1. Germline assignment: CDR1 MNHEY and CDR2 SVGAGI. After removal of 8 bases from V and 6 bases from J, the junction contained 8 bases not matched to a gene. This CDR3 comprises 13 residues. The CDR3 region is CASSEGAGDTQYF. DNA for the CDR3: TGTGCCAGCTCCGAGGGGGCGGGCGATACGCAGTATTTT.

The chain has TRBV14 and TRBJ2-7; a possible D gene is TRBD1 (6 bases). The V end was cut by 2 bases, the J end by 3 bases, with 14 bases between. This CDR3 is built from 15 residues. In germline, CDR1 is SGHDN, CDR2 FVKESK. The CDR3 sequence: CASSQLTGPGYEQYF. The CDR3 coding sequence is TGTGCCAGCAGCCAATTGACAGGCCCAGGCTACGAGCAGTACTTC.

The genes are TRBV6-5 and TRBJ1-2; D perhaps matches TRBD1 (6 bases). CDR3 length equals 12 residues. Between the trimmed V and J ends, which lost 6 bases and 4 bases, there was a span of 9 bases. The germline V gene has CDR1 MNHEY and CDR2 SVGAGI. The CDR3 loop reads CASRDRSYGYTF. CDR3 nucleotide sequence: TGTGCCAGCAGAGACAGGAGCTATGGCTACACCTTC.

The chain employs TRBV19 and TRBJ2-7, with 7 positions matching TRBD2. J was trimmed by 4 bases and V by 9 bases; bases with no gene match: 12. Germline lookup yields CDR1 LNHDA and CDR2 SQIVND (reference sequence). The CDR3 length is 14 residues. This CDR3 reads CASREGRDYYEQYF. The DNA for the CDR3 is TGTGCCAGCCGGGAAGGGAGGGACTATTACGAGCAGTACTTC.

V usage is TRBV28 and J usage is TRBJ2-3; 7 positions match TRBD2. Germline V lookup: CDR1 MDHEN, CDR2 SYDVKM. Unmatched junction bases numbered 8, after V lost 8 bases and J lost 3 bases. This CDR3 contains 14 residues. Here the CDR3 reads CASRGSFLTDTQYF. In DNA, the CDR3 is TGTGCCAGCCGCGGGAGTTTCTTGACAGATACGCAGTATTTT.

The gene calls are TRBV11-3 and TRBJ2-1; maybe TRBD1 (5 bases). V lost 1 base, J lost 6 bases, and 7 bases lay in between. Germline CDR1 is SGHNT and CDR2 is YENEEA. The CDR3 sequence is 13 residues long. In DNA, the CDR3 is TGTGCCAGCAGCTTAGGCAGGGTCAATGAGCAGTTCTTC. The encoded protein is CASSLGRVNEQFF. The variable domain in full, completed from reference TRBV11-3 and TRBJ2-1, reads EAGVVQSPRYKIIEKKQPVAFWCNPISGHNTLYWYLQNLGQGPELLIRYENEEAVDDSQLPKDRFSAERLKGVDSTLKIQPAELGDSAVYLCASSLGRVNEQFFGPGTRLTVL.